Included here is one T cell receptor (beta chain) sequence, with context. This specimen comes from a study of shared clonotypes between healthy human individuals. Looking at the study overall: Three plates each covered CD4 naive and memory; CD8 naive two, CD8 memory one.

Assay execution took place at the deep level. The method was immunoSEQ multiplex PCR; TCRdb's version includes in-frame clones alone and lacks a portion of them. The table has roughly 650,000 clones, about 96% seen once. Naive CD8 cells lacked CD45RO, underwent positive selection for CCR7 and left out terminally differentiated effector memory CD45RA+ cells. The CDR3 consists of 14 residues. V dropped 7 bases and J dropped 4; count of bases not matched to a gene: 10. The V gene's germline CDR1 is PRHDT and CDR2 FYEKMQ (reference sequence). The chain links TRBV13 to TRBJ2-7; 7 bases map to TRBD1. This receptor was taken from a woman in her twenties or thirties in good health. The sequenced sample was naive CD8+ T cells sorted from blood. CDR3 nucleotides: TGTGCCAGCATGATTTTTGAGGGGGCTTACGAGCAGTACTTC. Translating it yields CASMIFEGAYEQYF.